The entry below gives a single T cell receptor beta chain sequence along with its context. The sample belongs to a study of blood T cell repertoires in COVID-19. Study background: Both acute and convalescent COVID-19 samples were obtained from the United States, Italy and Spain.

The CDR3 is made up of 12 amino acids. From germline, CDR1 is MDHEN and CDR2 SYDVKM. The germline V and J ends were trimmed by 5 bases and 5 bases, with 10 bases remaining between them. Generated by immunoSEQ multiplex PCR, the TCRdb table keeps only in-frame clones and is missing some. The sample lists under 250,000 clones; 80% to 90% were seen once. The TCR was taken from a woman younger than 35 in a cohort exposed to, infected with or recovered from COVID-19 (not recorded which). Sample: PBMCs or T cells enriched from blood (not recorded which). J is TRBJ2-7 and V is TRBV28; D gene uncertain. CDR3 DNA sequence: TGTGCCAGCAGTAGCTGGGCCAACGAGCAGTACTTC. This sequence encodes CASSSWANEQYF.